This passage covers 20 T cell receptor beta chains from one sample sequenced in a study of T-cell reconstitution after alpha-beta-depleted transplantation in children. Preparing the TCRbeta library involved the use of unique molecular identifiers. TCRdb called the PCR reads again in MiXCR, with one record for every CDR3 protein. The repertoire holds about 410,000 distinct CDR3 sequences, with roughly 21% as singletons. Sample: PBMCs from the stem cell graft donor, taken from the stem cell graft. The receptors come from a human donor who donated a stem cell graft to a child with acute myeloid leukemia.

This clonotype showed up many times. The chain carries TRBV20-1 and TRBJ2-6; 7 nucleotides match TRBD2. V dropped 3 bases and J dropped 0; count of bases not matched to a gene: 5. CDR1 DFQATT and CDR2 SNEGSKA come from the germline V gene (reference sequence). The length of the CDR3 is 16 residues. The CDR3 region is CSASLGGSSGANVLTF. The CDR3 coding sequence is TGCAGTGCTAGCCTGGGAGGGAGCTCTGGGGCCAACGTCCTGACTTTC.

J is TRBJ2-3 and V is TRBV12-3 or TRBV12-4; D uncertain. Trimming removed 3 bases at V and 5 bases at J, with 12 bases between. The CDR3 contains 14 residues. CDR3 sequence: CASSFDEERDTQYF. CDR3 coding DNA: TGTGCCAGCAGTTTCGACGAGGAGCGAGATACGCAGTATTTT.

The rearrangement joins TRBV4-1 to TRBJ2-2, with D perhaps assigned TRBD1 or TRBD2 (5 bases each). This CDR3 is 16 amino acids long. V shed 0 bases and J shed 7 bases, with 15 bases lying between them. Germline lookup yields CDR1 MGHRA and CDR2 YSYEKL. In nucleotides, the CDR3 is TGCGCCAGCAGCCAAGAATACCTGGGGACGGGCGGGGAGCTGTTTTTT. Its protein is CASSQEYLGTGGELFF.

This clonotype appeared a few times. This chain's CDR3 is CASSFRQANTGELFF. The DNA of the CDR3 is TGTGCCAGCAGCTTCAGACAGGCGAACACCGGGGAGCTGTTTTTT. V and J are TRBV7-2 and TRBJ2-2, with D perhaps matching TRBD1 (6 bases). V was pared by 3 bases and J by 0 bases, with 8 bases between. Germline V CDR1 and CDR2: SGHTA, FQGNSA. This CDR3 is built from 15 residues.

The chain recombines TRBV20-1 with TRBJ2-7, with TRBD2 identical over 8 bases. Germline CDR1 and CDR2: DFQATT and SNEGSKA (reference sequence). The CDR3 sequence is 15 residues long. The V and J ends lost 6 bases and 0 bases, in that order; junction bases with no gene match: 10. The CDR3 here is CSAQPSGSISYEQYF. In DNA, the CDR3 is TGCAGTGCCCAACCCAGCGGGAGTATCTCCTACGAGCAGTACTTC.

The rearrangement links TRBV24-1 to TRBJ2-7, with D perhaps TRBD2 (6 bases). V lost 3 bases and J 3 bases, leaving 14 bases between the germline ends. CDR1 and CDR2 from the germline V gene are KGHDR and SFDVKD. This CDR3 spans 15 amino acids. The CDR3 region is CATSDGLGLGYEQYF. The CDR3 DNA follows: TGTGCCACCAGTGATGGTCTGGGACTGGGCTACGAGCAGTACTTC.

A single count supports this clonotype. The chain uses TRBV12-3 or TRBV12-4 and TRBJ1-6; D is undetermined. V lost 3 bases and J 8 bases, leaving 8 bases between the germline ends. The CDR3 is 13 amino acids. This CDR3 is CASSFIRDSPLHF. The CDR3 nucleotides read TGTGCCAGCAGTTTTATTAGGGATTCACCCCTCCACTTT.

The chain employs TRBV7-3 and TRBJ2-1, with 11 bases that match TRBD2. There are 16 residues in the CDR3. Per germline, CDR1 SGHTA and CDR2 FQGTGA. The junction had 5 bases not matched to a gene; V was cut back by 3 bases and J by 4 bases. As DNA, the CDR3 is TGTGCCAGCAGCTTGTCTTTAGCGGGAGGGTACAATGAGCAGTTCTTC. Its translation: CASSLSLAGGYNEQFF.

A few counts support this clonotype. One end of the junction varies from germline; a read error may be responsible. This chain connects TRBV7-7 to TRBJ2-1, with 10 bases identical to TRBD2. Per the germline V gene, CDR1 is SSHAT and CDR2 is FNYEAQ (reference sequence). CDR3 length: 14 amino acids. CDR3 DNA: TGTGCTAGCAGTTCTAGCGGGAGCGGCAATGAGCAGTTCTTC. This gives the protein CASSSSGSGNEQFF.

There are a few counts of this clonotype. The rearrangement links TRBV10-3 to TRBJ2-5; 7 bases are a match to TRBD1. Germline-derived CDR1 and CDR2 are ENHRY and SYGVKD. The CDR3 spans 12 residues. The ends lost 6 bases at V and 3 bases at J; junction bases unmatched: 1. DNA for the CDR3: TGTGCCATCAGCGGACAGGAAGAGACCCAGTACTTC. Protein: CAISGQEETQYF.

The rearrangement links TRBV10-3 to TRBJ2-3; D is perhaps TRBD2 (5 bases). The ends were cut back, 10 bases at V and 0 bases at J, with 8 bases in the middle. There are 12 residues in the CDR3. Germline lookup yields CDR1 ENHRY and CDR2 SYGVKD. The CDR3 spells CATGLSTDTQYF. CDR3 coding DNA: TGTGCCACCGGACTTAGCACAGATACGCAGTATTTT.

A few counts support this clonotype. The chain has TRBV5-1 and TRBJ2-3, with TRBD2 matching 11 bases. Per germline, CDR1 SGHRS and CDR2 YFSETQ. V lost 5 bases and J lost 3; bases outside the gene matches: 11. The CDR3 is made up of 17 amino acids. The DNA for the CDR3 is TGCGCCAGCAGTTCACTAGCGGGAGCACTGGCGACAGATACGCAGTATTTT. This codes for CASSSLAGALATDTQYF.

Only a few counts were recorded for this clonotype. The rearrangement joins TRBV15 to TRBJ2-7; 7 nucleotides match TRBD1. The CDR3 has 17 amino acids. CDR1 and CDR2 from the germline V gene are LNHNV and YYDKDF (reference sequence). The V gene end was trimmed by 4 bases and the J gene end by 0 bases; junction bases not matched to a gene: 12. CDR3 residues: CATSKPPGTESSYEQYF. CDR3 coding DNA: TGTGCCACCAGCAAACCGCCCGGGACAGAGAGCTCCTACGAGCAGTACTTC.

This clonotype was seen more than once but under ten times. This chain joins TRBV20-1 and TRBJ2-5, with D perhaps assigned TRBD1 or TRBD2 (5 bases each). CDR1 DFQATT and CDR2 SNEGSKA come from the germline V gene (reference sequence). The V end lost 0 bases, the J end lost 1 base, and 9 bases lay between the germline ends. The CDR3 extends over 14 amino acids. The DNA for the CDR3 is TGCAGTGCTAGAGATGAGGGGTCCCAAGAGACCCAGTACTTC. This codes for CSARDEGSQETQYF.

The chain joins TRBV12-3 or TRBV12-4 to TRBJ1-3; no clear D. The CDR3 covers 14 residues. V dropped 10 bases and J dropped 0 bases, with 13 bases sitting between them. CDR3 amino acids: CATQGWSSGNTIYF. The CDR3 bases are TGTGCCACCCAAGGTTGGAGCTCTGGAAACACCATATATTTT.

The rearrangement links TRBV24-1 to TRBJ2-1, with 11 bases that match TRBD2. CDR1 and CDR2 from the germline V gene are KGHDR and SFDVKD. V shed 4 bases, J shed 6 bases, and the junction held 7 bases outside the gene matches. The CDR3 is 16 residues long. This CDR3 is CATSDISGRAFNEQFF. In DNA form, the CDR3 reads TGTGCCACCAGTGACATTAGCGGGAGGGCCTTCAATGAGCAGTTCTTC.

This clonotype came up a few times. The V and J genes are TRBV5-1 and TRBJ2-7, with D unresolved. This CDR3 comprises 14 residues. Germline V gives CDR1 SGHRS, CDR2 YFSETQ. Trimming stripped 3 bases from V and 3 bases from J, with 13 bases between. The CDR3 sequence is CASSWNDWSYEQYF. DNA of the CDR3: TGCGCCAGCAGCTGGAATGATTGGAGCTACGAGCAGTACTTC. Full variable domain (remainder filled in from reference TRBV5-1 and TRBJ2-7): KAGVTQTPRYLIKTRGQQVTLSCSPISGHRSVSWYQQTPGQGLQFLFEYFSETQRNKGNFPGRFSGRQFSNSRSEMNVSTLELGDSALYLCASSWNDWSYEQYFGPGTRLTVT.

This clonotype was counted at least ten times. The chain joins TRBV27 to TRBJ2-7, with D tentatively TRBD2 (5 bases). There are 14 residues in the CDR3. The germline V gene has CDR1 MNHEY and CDR2 SMNVEV (reference sequence). V lost 8 bases to trimming and J lost 2 bases, with 16 bases between them. In DNA form, the CDR3 reads TGTGCCAGCCAAATGTGGGCGGAGGCCTACGAGCAGTACTTC. It yields the protein CASQMWAEAYEQYF.

This clonotype has a count of ten or more. The genes are TRBV5-6 and TRBJ2-7; the match to TRBD1 covers 7 bases. The germline CDR1 and CDR2 sequences are SGHDT and YYEEEE. V shed 3 bases and J 2 bases; nucleotides not matched to a gene: 8. The length of the CDR3 is 15 residues. The DNA of the CDR3 is TGTGCCAGCAGCTATTCAGGGGGTGGGCCCTACGAGCAGTACTTC. Translated: CASSYSGGGPYEQYF.

The chain combines TRBV5-1 with TRBJ2-3, with 9 bases that match TRBD2. Germline CDR1 and CDR2: SGHRS and YFSETQ. J was trimmed by 2 bases and V by 0 bases; bases with no gene match: 10. The CDR3 covers 18 residues. In nucleotides, the CDR3 is TGCGCCAGCAGCTTGGGAACAGCGGGAGGCCCGGACACAGATACGCAGTATTTT. Its translation: CASSLGTAGGPDTDTQYF.